These T cell receptor beta chains were read from a single sample in a study of control samples from healthy donors and cancer patients. The data were produced by immunoSEQ multiplex PCR, yet TCRdb's version contains in-frame clones alone and is incomplete. Of around 55,000 clones in the sample, roughly 90% were seen once. The specimen was PBMCs. These receptors were taken from a man aged 35-49 years with colorectal cancer. CDR3s include the opening cysteine and the closing phenylalanine or tryptophan. Fields, in order: D gene, J gene, clone size, V gene, CDR3 DNA, CDR3 protein. A D gene is named only where the DNA matches it firmly. Clone size is stated in some rows and not others, as once, few, many or a class when expanded.

d_call: TRBD1
j_call: TRBJ2-1
clone_size: -
v_call: TRBV5-1
cdr3_nt: TGCGCCAGCAGCTTGGAGGGGGCTAGCTCCTACAATGAGCAGTTCTTC
cdr3_aa: CASSLEGASSYNEQFF

d_call: -
j_call: TRBJ2-7
clone_size: -
v_call: TRBV7-9
cdr3_nt: TGTGCCAGCAGCTTAGTCCGCGACGAGCAGTACTTC
cdr3_aa: CASSLVRDEQYF

d_call: -
j_call: TRBJ2-2
clone_size: -
v_call: TRBV3-1/TRBV3-2
cdr3_nt: TGTGCCAGCAGCCTCCGGGGTAAAGTCACCGGGGAGCTGTTTTTT
cdr3_aa: CASSLRGKVTGELFF

d_call: -
j_call: TRBJ1-2
clone_size: -
v_call: TRBV7-8
cdr3_nt: TGTGCCAGCAGCTTAGCCGGAGAGGGCTACACCTTC
cdr3_aa: CASSLAGEGYTF

d_call: -
j_call: TRBJ1-5
clone_size: -
v_call: TRBV23-1
cdr3_nt: TGCGCCAGCAGTCAAGACGGAGTTGGACAGCCCCAGCATTTT
cdr3_aa: CASSQDGVGQPQHF

d_call: TRBD2
j_call: TRBJ2-2
clone_size: -
v_call: TRBV5-1
cdr3_nt: TGCGCCAGCAGAATACGGGAGGGCCGCACCGGGGAGCTGTTTTTT
cdr3_aa: CASRIREGRTGELFF

d_call: -
j_call: TRBJ1-2
clone_size: -
v_call: TRBV2
cdr3_nt: TGTGCCAGCAGTGACTTGTATGGCTACACCTTC
cdr3_aa: CASSDLYGYTF

d_call: -
j_call: TRBJ1-3
clone_size: -
v_call: TRBV19
cdr3_nt: TGTGCCAGTAGTATAGGGGGACGGACCTTCTCTGGAAACACCATATATTTT
cdr3_aa: CASSIGGRTFSGNTIYF

d_call: -
j_call: TRBJ2-3
clone_size: -
v_call: TRBV4-2
cdr3_nt: TGTGCCAGCAGCCAATTCCCTGGACTCGCAGATACGCAGTATTTT
cdr3_aa: CASSQFPGLADTQYF

d_call: -
j_call: TRBJ1-3
clone_size: -
v_call: TRBV28
cdr3_nt: TGTGCCAGCAGTTTAATGACAGGCAACTCTGGAAACACCATATATTTT
cdr3_aa: CASSLMTGNSGNTIYF

d_call: -
j_call: TRBJ1-1
clone_size: -
v_call: TRBV5-1
cdr3_nt: TGCGCCAGCAGTTTTGGGACCACAGGGACTGAAGCTTTCTTT
cdr3_aa: CASSFGTTGTEAFF

d_call: -
j_call: TRBJ1-5
clone_size: -
v_call: TRBV15
cdr3_nt: TGTGCCACCAGCAGGGTGGGGGGCCAGCCCCAGCATTTT
cdr3_aa: CATSRVGGQPQHF

d_call: TRBD2
j_call: TRBJ2-7
clone_size: -
v_call: TRBV4-2
cdr3_nt: TGTGCCAGCAGCCAAGGACTAGCGGTCTCCTACGAGCAGTACTTC
cdr3_aa: CASSQGLAVSYEQYF

d_call: -
j_call: TRBJ1-1
clone_size: -
v_call: TRBV6-2/TRBV6-3
cdr3_nt: TGTGCCAGCAGCCTACCGACAGGAGCCCTTAACACTGAAGCTTTCTTT
cdr3_aa: CASSLPTGALNTEAFF

d_call: -
j_call: TRBJ2-7
clone_size: few
v_call: TRBV30
cdr3_nt: TGTGCCTGGAGCGTTCAGGTCTACGAGCAGTACTTC
cdr3_aa: CAWSVQVYEQYF

d_call: -
j_call: TRBJ2-7
clone_size: -
v_call: TRBV27
cdr3_nt: TGTGCCAGCAGCTGGGGCGCTGTGCAGTACTTC
cdr3_aa: CASSWGAVQYF

d_call: -
j_call: TRBJ2-3
clone_size: -
v_call: TRBV19
cdr3_nt: TGTGCCAGTATTCGGGGACCGGGGGATACGCAGTATTTT
cdr3_aa: CASIRGPGDTQYF

d_call: -
j_call: TRBJ1-2
clone_size: -
v_call: TRBV19
cdr3_nt: TGTGCCAGTAGTGACTGGCCCTCTTACACCTTC
cdr3_aa: CASSDWPSYTF

d_call: -
j_call: TRBJ2-1
clone_size: -
v_call: TRBV4-3
cdr3_nt: TGCGCCAGCAGCCAACCTTGGGGGAATGAGCAGTTCTTC
cdr3_aa: CASSQPWGNEQFF

d_call: TRBD1
j_call: TRBJ1-1
clone_size: -
v_call: TRBV3-1/TRBV3-2
cdr3_nt: TGTGCCAGCAGCCAAGAGGGCAGGGGGGGAGCTTTCTTT
cdr3_aa: CASSQEGRGGAFF

d_call: TRBD1
j_call: TRBJ2-2
clone_size: -
v_call: TRBV27
cdr3_nt: TGTGCCAGCAGTCACGAGACAGGGACCATGGGGGAGCTGTTTTTT
cdr3_aa: CASSHETGTMGELFF

d_call: -
j_call: TRBJ1-5
clone_size: -
v_call: TRBV4-1
cdr3_nt: TGCGCCAGCAGCCAAGTTCAGCGGTTACATAGCAATCAGCCCCAGCATTTT
cdr3_aa: CASSQVQRLHSNQPQHF

d_call: TRBD1
j_call: TRBJ1-1
clone_size: once
v_call: TRBV13
cdr3_nt: TGTGCCAGCAGTAGGACAGGGGGCGGAACTGAAGCTTTCTTT
cdr3_aa: CASSRTGGGTEAFF

d_call: -
j_call: TRBJ2-3
clone_size: once
v_call: TRBV12-5
cdr3_nt: TGTGCTAGTGGTTTGGACAGCACAGATACGCAGTATTTT
cdr3_aa: CASGLDSTDTQYF

d_call: -
j_call: TRBJ2-3
clone_size: -
v_call: TRBV19
cdr3_nt: TGTGCCAGTAGTCCTTTACTAGCAGCCACAGATACGCAGTATTTT
cdr3_aa: CASSPLLAATDTQYF

d_call: TRBD2
j_call: TRBJ2-1
clone_size: -
v_call: TRBV10-3
cdr3_nt: TGTGCCATCAGGGGGACTAGCGGCGAACACCACTACAATGAGCAGTTCTTC
cdr3_aa: CAIRGTSGEHHYNEQFF

d_call: TRBD1
j_call: TRBJ1-2
clone_size: -
v_call: TRBV10-1
cdr3_nt: TGCGCCAGCAGTCCGGACAGGTCCTATGGCTACACCTTC
cdr3_aa: CASSPDRSYGYTF

d_call: -
j_call: TRBJ1-2
clone_size: -
v_call: TRBV28
cdr3_nt: TGTGCCAGCACCAAAAGGGCCCACTATGGCTACACCTTC
cdr3_aa: CASTKRAHYGYTF

d_call: -
j_call: TRBJ2-2
clone_size: -
v_call: TRBV27
cdr3_nt: TGTGCCAGCCGAGGGGCTAGCCAGACCGGGGAGCTGTTTTTT
cdr3_aa: CASRGASQTGELFF

d_call: TRBD2
j_call: TRBJ2-7
clone_size: -
v_call: TRBV30
cdr3_nt: TGTGCCTGGACTAGCGGGCATCCCTACGAGCAGTACTTC
cdr3_aa: CAWTSGHPYEQYF

d_call: TRBD2
j_call: TRBJ2-3
clone_size: -
v_call: TRBV5-4
cdr3_nt: TGTGCCAGCAGCTTGCTCGGCGGGAGGACTACAGATACGCAGTATTTT
cdr3_aa: CASSLLGGRTTDTQYF

d_call: -
j_call: TRBJ1-5
clone_size: -
v_call: TRBV18
cdr3_nt: TGTGCCAGCTCCCTTGGACCCTACGATAGCAATCAGCCCCAGCATTTT
cdr3_aa: CASSLGPYDSNQPQHF

d_call: -
j_call: TRBJ1-1
clone_size: -
v_call: TRBV12-3/TRBV12-4
cdr3_nt: TGTGCCAGCAGTTTTACGTCGACTGAAGCTTTCTTT
cdr3_aa: CASSFTSTEAFF

d_call: -
j_call: TRBJ2-4
clone_size: once
v_call: TRBV2
cdr3_nt: TGTGCCAGCAGTGTTACGCGGGGTAGGGACAAAAACATTCAGTACTTC
cdr3_aa: CASSVTRGRDKNIQYF

d_call: TRBD1
j_call: TRBJ1-5
clone_size: -
v_call: TRBV29-1
cdr3_nt: TGCAGCGCAGGGACAGGCTATAGCAATCAGCCCCAGCATTTT
cdr3_aa: CSAGTGYSNQPQHF

d_call: TRBD2
j_call: TRBJ2-5
clone_size: -
v_call: TRBV7-2
cdr3_nt: TGTGCCAGCAGCGCCGGGACTAGCGGGAGGTGGGGCCAAGAGACCCAGTACTTC
cdr3_aa: CASSAGTSGRWGQETQYF

d_call: TRBD1
j_call: TRBJ1-1
clone_size: -
v_call: TRBV23-1
cdr3_nt: TGCGCCAGCAGTCGATCGGGACAGGGGGCCATTCAGCCGCCGAACACTGAAGCTTTCTTT
cdr3_aa: CASSRSGQGAIQPPNTEAFF

d_call: TRBD1
j_call: TRBJ1-1
clone_size: once
v_call: TRBV15
cdr3_nt: TGTGCCACCAGCAGAGGGGGGGGACAGGCCGGAATAGGAGCTTTCTTT
cdr3_aa: CATSRGGGQAGIGAFF

d_call: -
j_call: TRBJ1-1
clone_size: -
v_call: TRBV12-3/TRBV12-4
cdr3_nt: TGTGCCAGCAGTTTAGGACTGAACACTGAAGCTTTCTTT
cdr3_aa: CASSLGLNTEAFF

d_call: TRBD2
j_call: TRBJ2-7
clone_size: -
v_call: TRBV16
cdr3_nt: TGTGCCAGCAGCCAAATGGGACTAGCGGGAGGGCCTGCCTTCTCCTACGAGCAGTACTTC
cdr3_aa: CASSQMGLAGGPAFSYEQYF

d_call: -
j_call: TRBJ1-5
clone_size: few
v_call: TRBV6-1
cdr3_nt: TGTGCCAGCAGTGAAGAGGAGGGGGGGGTTCAGCCCCAGCATTTT
cdr3_aa: CASSEEEGGVQPQHF

d_call: -
j_call: TRBJ1-5
clone_size: -
v_call: TRBV6-4
cdr3_nt: TGTGCCAGCAGTCCCTCCTCATACGAGGGGCCCCAGCATTTT
cdr3_aa: CASSPSSYEGPQHF

d_call: -
j_call: TRBJ2-5
clone_size: -
v_call: TRBV10-2
cdr3_nt: TGCGCCAGCAGTCCCAATTTCGGGGCGGAGCAAGAGACCCAGTACTTC
cdr3_aa: CASSPNFGAEQETQYF

d_call: -
j_call: TRBJ2-3
clone_size: -
v_call: TRBV1
cdr3_nt: TGCACCAGCAGCCAAGGGCGGGAGGGCCATACAGATACGCAGTATTTT
cdr3_aa: CTSSQGREGHTDTQYF

d_call: -
j_call: TRBJ1-6
clone_size: -
v_call: TRBV7-9
cdr3_nt: TGTGCCAGCAGCTTTACGGCGTCGTTAGGGAGCTCACCCCTCCACTTT
cdr3_aa: CASSFTASLGSSPLHF

d_call: TRBD1
j_call: TRBJ1-3
clone_size: -
v_call: TRBV10-3
cdr3_nt: TGTGCCACGAACCAGGGGGCCGGTGGAAACACCATATATTTT
cdr3_aa: CATNQGAGGNTIYF